This TCR beta chain came from a study of identical twins. In this sample, this clonotype turned up a few times. This CDR3 spans 14 amino acids. Trimming cost V 1 base and J 3 bases, with 9 bases left between them. The germline V gene has CDR1 SGHVS and CDR2 FQNEAQ. MiXCR was run by TCRdb on the 5' RACE reads, yielding one entry per CDR3 protein. The data hold 700,000 or so distinct CDR3 sequences, with 8.6% observed a single time. These records were also assigned to another study, of yellow fever vaccine responses in identical twins.

The source of this sequence is a young woman in good health. Sequencing was done on a sample of PBMCs. This chain connects TRBV7-8 to TRBJ1-2; unclear D gene. The CDR3 spells CASSLDSLYYGYTF. The DNA of the CDR3 is TGTGCCAGCAGCTTAGACAGCTTGTACTATGGCTACACCTTC.